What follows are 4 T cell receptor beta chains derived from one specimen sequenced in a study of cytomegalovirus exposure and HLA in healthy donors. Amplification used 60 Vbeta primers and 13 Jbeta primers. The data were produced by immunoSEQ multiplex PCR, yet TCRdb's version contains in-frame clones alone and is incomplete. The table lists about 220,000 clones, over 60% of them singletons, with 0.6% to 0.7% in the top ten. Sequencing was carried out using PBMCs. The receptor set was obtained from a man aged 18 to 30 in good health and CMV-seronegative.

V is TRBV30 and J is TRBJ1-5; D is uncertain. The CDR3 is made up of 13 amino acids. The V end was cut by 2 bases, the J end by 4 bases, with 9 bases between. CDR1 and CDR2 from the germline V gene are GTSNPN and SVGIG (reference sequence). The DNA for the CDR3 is TGTGCCTGGAGTACCTCGGGGAATCAGCCCCAGCATTTT. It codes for CAWSTSGNQPQHF. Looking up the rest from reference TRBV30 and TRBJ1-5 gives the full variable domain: SQTIHQWPATLVQPVGSPLSLECTVEGTSNPNLYWYRQAAGRGLQLLFYSVGIGQISSEVPQNLSASRPQDRQFILSSKKLLLSDSGFYLCAWSTSGNQPQHFGDGTRLSIL.

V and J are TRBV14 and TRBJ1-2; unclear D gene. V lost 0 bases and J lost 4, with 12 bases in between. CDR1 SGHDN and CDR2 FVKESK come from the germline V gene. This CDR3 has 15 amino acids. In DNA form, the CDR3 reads TGTGCCAGCAGCCAAGATAGGTCAGCGGTCTATGGCTACACCTTC. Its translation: CASSQDRSAVYGYTF. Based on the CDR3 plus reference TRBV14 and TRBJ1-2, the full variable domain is EAGVTQFPSHSVIEKGQTVTLRCDPISGHDNLYWYRRVMGKEIKFLLHFVKESKQDESGMPNNRFLAERTGGTYSTLKVQPAELEDSGVYFCASSQDRSAVYGYTFGSGTRLTVV.

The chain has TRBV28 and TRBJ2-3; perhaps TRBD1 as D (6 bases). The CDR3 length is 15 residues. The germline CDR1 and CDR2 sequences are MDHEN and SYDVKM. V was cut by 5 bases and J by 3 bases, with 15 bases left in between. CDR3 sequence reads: CASSHGTYGTDTQYF. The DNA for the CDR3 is TGTGCCAGCAGTCACGGGACATACGGGACAGATACGCAGTATTTT.

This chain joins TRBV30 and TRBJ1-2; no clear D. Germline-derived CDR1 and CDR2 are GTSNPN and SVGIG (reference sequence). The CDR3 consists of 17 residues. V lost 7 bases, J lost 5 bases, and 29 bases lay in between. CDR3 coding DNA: TGTGCCTCCAAGGCCGCGGAGGTTTTCCCATGGCGGTATGGCTACACCTTC. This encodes CASKAAEVFPWRYGYTF.